Below, 13 T cell receptor beta chains from the same sample are listed, as sequenced in a study of chemoradiotherapy in HPV16-positive cancers. Sequencing used immunoSEQ multiplex PCR; TCRdb keeps in-frame clones, though not all of them. Among 9,500 to 15,000 clones listed, roughly 61% were seen once. The sample was gathered from a patient who underwent chemoradiotherapy. The receptors were sampled from a human donor with HPV-associated anogenital cancer.

The V gene is TRBV30, the J gene TRBJ2-3; the match to TRBD1 covers 8 bases. Germline trimming cut 2 bases from V and 8 bases from J; bases unmatched to any gene: 3. The length of the CDR3 is 12 residues. CDR1 is GTSNPN, CDR2 SVGIG, per germline (reference sequence). CDR3 loop: CAWSSTGGTQYF. Here the CDR3 DNA reads TGTGCCTGGAGTTCCACAGGGGGTACGCAGTATTTT.

This rearrangement joins TRBV5-6 to TRBJ1-5; D uncertain. Trimming cost V 0 bases and J 9 bases, with 10 bases left between them. CDR1 and CDR2 from the germline V gene are SGHDT and YYEEEE. The length of the CDR3 is 13 residues. The CDR3: CASSLDRRVPQHF. In DNA form, the CDR3 reads TGTGCCAGCAGCTTGGACAGAAGGGTGCCCCAGCATTTT.

Only a few counts were recorded for this clone. CDR3 in amino acids: CASSSGTGTALYGYTF. The CDR3 DNA reads as TGTGCCAGCAGCTCCGGTACCGGGACAGCGCTCTATGGCTACACCTTC. The chain carries TRBV5-6 and TRBJ1-2, with 7 bases identical to TRBD1. CDR3 length equals 16 residues. J gave up 4 bases and V 3 bases, and 12 bases lay outside the gene matches. Germline loops: CDR1 SGHDT, CDR2 YYEEEE.

This clone was found once. The chain joins TRBV7-3 to TRBJ2-1, with TRBD1 matching over 11 bases. Germline lookup yields CDR1 SGHTA and CDR2 FQGTGA. The CDR3 has 14 residues. V dropped 5 bases and J dropped 6; count of bases not matched to a gene: 3. CDR3 nucleotides: TGTGCCAGCAGCCCCGGGACAGGGGGCAATGAGCAGTTCTTC. Protein product: CASSPGTGGNEQFF.

J is TRBJ2-5 and V is TRBV9; a possible D gene is TRBD1 (6 bases). V gave up 7 bases and J gave up 3 bases, with 13 bases separating them. In germline, CDR1 is SGDLS, CDR2 YYNGEE. This CDR3 has 13 residues. The DNA of the CDR3 is TGTGCCAGCGGACCTACAGGGAAAGAGACCCAGTACTTC. This translates into CASGPTGKETQYF. The full variable domain, completed using reference TRBV9 and TRBJ2-5, is DSGVTQTPKHLITATGQRVTLRCSPRSGDLSVYWYQQSLDQGLQFLIQYYNGEERAKGNILERFSAQQFPDLHSELNLSSLELGDSALYFCASGPTGKETQYFGPGTRLLVL.

V usage is TRBV7-2 and J usage is TRBJ1-6; TRBD1 is a possible D gene (5 bases). Between the trimmed V and J ends, which lost 4 bases and 10 bases, there was a span of 23 bases. Germline CDR1 reads SGHTA; CDR2 reads FQGNSA. The CDR3 is 17 residues long. The CDR3 region has the DNA TGTGCCAGCAGCTCCGGGGGGTTCTCTTCTTTCAGATCACCCCTCCACTTT. Translation: CASSSGGFSSFRSPLHF.

This clone has only a few counts. V and J are TRBV2 and TRBJ1-6; 7 nucleotides match TRBD1. Germline-derived CDR1 and CDR2 are SNHLY and FYNNEI. V lost 4 bases and J lost 10; bases outside the gene matches: 7. The CDR3 has 14 residues. This chain's CDR3 is CASSVDRAGSPLHF. The CDR3 region has the DNA TGTGCCAGCAGTGTTGACAGGGCGGGCTCACCCCTCCACTTT.

This clone appeared a few times. The V call is TRBV5-5, the J call TRBJ2-5, with 9 bases that match TRBD1. V trimming: 1 base; J trimming: 1 base; junction bases outside the gene matches: 5. The CDR3 spans 16 residues. The germline CDR1 and CDR2 sequences are SGHKS and YYEKEE (reference sequence). CDR3 sequence reads: CASSLRQGVIQETQYF. The DNA of the CDR3 is TGTGCCAGCAGCTTGCGACAGGGGGTTATCCAAGAGACCCAGTACTTC.

J is TRBJ1-3 and V is TRBV5-1; D remains ambiguous. The CDR3 loop spans 13 amino acids. Germline CDR1 reads SGHRS; CDR2 reads YFSETQ. The V and J ends lost 5 bases and 1 base respectively, with 7 bases between them. The CDR3 reads CASREGSGNTIYF. The CDR3 DNA follows: TGCGCCAGCAGGGAAGGGTCTGGAAACACCATATATTTT.

The chain carries TRBV18 and TRBJ1-2, with 7 bases identical to TRBD1. V shed 4 bases, J shed 4 bases, and the junction held 12 bases outside the gene matches. The CDR3 totals 16 residues. Germline lookup yields CDR1 KGHSH and CDR2 LQKENI. The CDR3 DNA reads TGTGCCAGCTCACTCATACAGGGGAAGCGGAGCTATGGCTACACCTTC. It yields the protein CASSLIQGKRSYGYTF.

The CDR3 loop reads CASSFLREEQYF. CDR3 bases: TGTGCCAGCAGCTTTCTCCGCGAGGAGCAGTACTTC. The chain links TRBV5-4 to TRBJ2-7, with D hard to call. V lost 2 bases and J lost 7, with 10 bases in between. The CDR3 spans 12 residues. Germline CDR1 SGHNT, CDR2 YYREEE (reference sequence).

The chain links TRBV11-2 to TRBJ1-2; D is unresolved. CDR1 is SGHAT, CDR2 FQNNGV, per germline. Trimming left V 5 bases short and J 8 bases short, with 21 bases between. This CDR3 spans 15 amino acids. This CDR3 reads CASSPFGVSGWGYTF. The DNA of the CDR3 is TGTGCCAGCAGCCCCTTTGGGGTGTCCGGCTGGGGCTACACCTTC. The complete variable domain, with remaining parts taken from reference TRBV11-2 and TRBJ1-2, reads EAGVAQSPRYKIIEKRQSVAFWCNPISGHATLYWYQQILGQGPKLLIQFQNNGVVDDSQLPKDRFSAERLKGVDSTLKIQPAKLEDSAVYLCASSPFGVSGWGYTFGSGTRLTVV.

The chain couples TRBV5-4 to TRBJ1-4, with a tentative D call TRBD1 (5 bases). CDR1 SGHNT and CDR2 YYREEE come from the germline V gene (reference sequence). V was shortened by 3 bases and J by 8 bases, with 23 bases between the two germline ends. The CDR3 spans 17 residues. Here the CDR3 DNA reads TGTGCCAGCAGCTCCACAGGTTCCGTTGAGCGAGGAGAAAAACTGTTTTTT. This translates into CASSSTGSVERGEKLFF.